The clone carrying this T cell receptor (beta chain) was detected once. Antigen specificity is unknown. This sample was taken from a study of cytomegalovirus exposure and HLA in healthy donors. Overall study findings and caveats: Later on, an analysis found that several of the most significant clusters appeared to be linked to common viral pathogens, which included parvovirus B19. Sequencing probably produced one cluster of sequence variants that were highly shared.

PCR involved 60 Vbeta and 13 Jbeta primers. The assay was immunoSEQ multiplex PCR, and TCRdb's table has in-frame clones only and misses some. The sample holds about 130,000 clones, approximately 79% seen once. This sequence was found in a man in his late teens or twenties in good health and CMV-seropositive. Specimen: PBMCs.

Written as DNA, the CDR3 is TGTGCCAGCAGCCGAAGGTCCAGGTACGAGCAGTACTTC. Residues: CASSRRSRYEQYF. J is TRBJ2-7 and V is TRBV25-1, with unresolved D. The CDR3 length is 13 residues. V lost 6 bases and J 4 bases, leaving 13 bases between the germline ends. CDR1 and CDR2 from the germline V gene are MGHDK and SYGVNS.